This TCR beta chain was obtained from a study of blood T cell repertoires in COVID-19. Whole-study context: T cells, B-cell-depleted T cells, or PBMCs provided the cDNA or gDNA that served as material.

Germline CDR1 SGHTA, CDR2 FQGNSA. CDR3 length equals 15 residues. Trimming took 6 bases from V and 1 from J; bases not matched to a gene: 6. Profiling relied on immunoSEQ multiplex PCR, and the TCRdb table lists in-frame clones only, not all of them. The sample records under 250,000 clones, approximately 83% being singletons. What was sequenced was peripheral blood. The V and J genes are TRBV7-2 and TRBJ1-5, with 7 bases fitting TRBD1. The clonotype was recovered from a man in his forties or fifties with active or convalescent COVID-19. CDR3 DNA: TGTGCCAGCAGTTGGGACAGCGACAGCAATCAGCCCCAGCATTTT. Translation: CASSWDSDSNQPQHF.